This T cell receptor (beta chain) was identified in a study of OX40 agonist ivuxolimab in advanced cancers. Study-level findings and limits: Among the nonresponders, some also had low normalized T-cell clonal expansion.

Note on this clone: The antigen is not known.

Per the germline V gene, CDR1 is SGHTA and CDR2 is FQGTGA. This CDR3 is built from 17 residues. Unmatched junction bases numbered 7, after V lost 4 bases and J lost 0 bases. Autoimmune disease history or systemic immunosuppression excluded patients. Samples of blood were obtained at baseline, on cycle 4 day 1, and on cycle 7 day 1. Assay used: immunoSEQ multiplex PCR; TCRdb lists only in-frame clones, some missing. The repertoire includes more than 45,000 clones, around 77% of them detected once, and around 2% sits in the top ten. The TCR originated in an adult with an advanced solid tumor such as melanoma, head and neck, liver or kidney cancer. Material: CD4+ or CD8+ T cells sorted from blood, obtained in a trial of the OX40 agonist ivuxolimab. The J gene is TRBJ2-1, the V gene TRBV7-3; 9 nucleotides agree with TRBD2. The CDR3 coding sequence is TGTGCCAGCAGCTCCGGGGGTAGCGGGAGCTCCTACAATGAGCAGTTCTTC. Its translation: CASSSGGSGSSYNEQFF.